What follows are 29 T cell receptor beta chains derived from one specimen sequenced in a study of T cells in Graves' hyperthyroidism and ophthalmopathy. Authors of the study amplified TCR beta CDR3 regions from RNA transcripts. First-round RT-PCR targeting the TCR CDR3 was performed with the HTBI primer set. TCRdb re-called the multiplex PCR reads through MiXCR, storing one row per CDR3 protein. Of about 610,000 distinct CDR3 sequences in the sample, 16% were seen once. The sequencing sample was made of blood. The receptors were sampled from a woman in her thirties or forties with Graves' ophthalmopathy.

The rearrangement joins TRBV18 to TRBJ2-2; weak D call: TRBD1 (6 bases). The CDR3 is 15 amino acids. Germline V CDR1 and CDR2: KGHSH, LQKENI. V dropped 2 bases and J dropped 1 base, with 8 bases sitting between them. The CDR3 DNA sequence: TGTGCCAGCTCACCAATGGACAGGAACACCGGGGAGCTGTTTTTT. Translated, it gives CASSPMDRNTGELFF.

J is TRBJ2-2 and V is TRBV7-2; the D call may be TRBD1 or TRBD2 (5 bases each). Germline V gene data show CDR1 as SGHTA and CDR2 as FQGNSA. CDR3 length: 15 residues. The germline V and J ends were trimmed by 4 bases and 2 bases, with 11 bases remaining between them. The CDR3 DNA reads as TGTGCCAGCAGCTCGGCCGGGGACAACACCGGGGAGCTGTTTTTT. This encodes CASSSAGDNTGELFF.

This clonotype was detected a few times. V gene TRBV12-3 or TRBV12-4 combines with J gene TRBJ2-1; D is possibly TRBD2 (5 bases). The V gene lost 1 base and the J gene lost 7 bases, with 14 bases spanning the gap. This CDR3 is 15 amino acids long. The CDR3, as DNA: TGTGCCAGCAGTTTAGTTGGCGGGCTGGGGAATGAGCAGTTCTTC. As protein: CASSLVGGLGNEQFF.

This chain uses TRBV20-1 with TRBJ2-1; 9 nucleotides agree with TRBD2. Germline-derived CDR1 and CDR2 are DFQATT and SNEGSKA (reference sequence). J was trimmed by 4 bases and V by 4 bases; bases with no gene match: 14. This CDR3 region has 17 residues. The CDR3 region has the DNA TGCAGTGCTATTAGCGGGAGTATAATGTTGGGATACAATGAGCAGTTCTTC. This gives the protein CSAISGSIMLGYNEQFF.

This clonotype was counted between two and nine times. The rearrangement joins TRBV20-1 to TRBJ1-5; a weak D match, TRBD1 (6 bases). Germline V gene lookup returns CDR1 DFQATT and CDR2 SNEGSKA (reference sequence). This CDR3 region has 15 residues. The V end was cut by 2 bases, the J end by 5 bases, with 16 bases between. DNA for the CDR3: TGCAGTGCTAGATCCTACAGGGATGAAGATCAGCCCCAGCATTTT. Translation: CSARSYRDEDQPQHF.

This clonotype has at least ten counts. The chain recombines TRBV2 with TRBJ1-5, with D uncertain. Germline-derived CDR1 and CDR2 are SNHLY and FYNNEI. V shed 3 bases and J shed 3 bases, with 18 bases lying between them. CDR3 size: 17 residues. CDR3 protein: CASSEEGERRYNQPQHF. The DNA for the CDR3 is TGTGCCAGCAGTGAGGAGGGTGAACGACGTTACAATCAGCCCCAGCATTTT. Based on the CDR3 plus reference TRBV2 and TRBJ1-5, the full variable domain is EPEVTQTPSHQVTQMGQEVILRCVPISNHLYFYWYRQILGQKVEFLVSFYNNEISEKSEIFDDQFSVERPDGSNFTLKIRSTKLEDSAMYFCASSEEGERRYNQPQHFGDGTRLSIL.

The chain uses TRBV20-1 and TRBJ2-2; the D is unclear. CDR3 length: 15 amino acids. Trimming took 3 bases from V and 4 from J, leaving 15 bases between them. Germline V CDR1 and CDR2: DFQATT, SNEGSKA (reference sequence). The CDR3 protein is CSASSPGGATGELFF. CDR3 nucleotide sequence: TGCAGTGCTAGTTCCCCGGGTGGAGCCACCGGGGAGCTGTTTTTT.

This clonotype came up many times. The V call is TRBV2, the J call TRBJ1-1; no clear D. Trimming removed 5 bases from V and 2 bases from J, with 9 bases in between. CDR3 length: 13 amino acids. Germline CDR1 is SNHLY and CDR2 is FYNNEI. CDR3 loop: CASSNPVNTEAFF. CDR3 bases: TGTGCCAGCAGTAATCCAGTCAACACTGAAGCTTTCTTT.

The chain combines TRBV19 with TRBJ1-1, with TRBD1 identical over 7 bases. Germline values: CDR1 LNHDA, CDR2 SQIVND (reference sequence). J lost 3 bases, V lost 5 bases, and 9 bases had no gene match. This CDR3 is 15 amino acids long. The CDR3 region has the DNA TGTGCCAGTAGTGCGCCGACAGGGTGGTACACTGAAGCTTTCTTT. This encodes CASSAPTGWYTEAFF.

This clonotype has a single count. V gene TRBV4-1 combines with J gene TRBJ1-6; possible D gene TRBD1, 5 bases. This CDR3 spans 15 amino acids. With 4 bases removed from V and 6 bases from J, the gap between germline ends came to 13 bases. CDR1 MGHRA and CDR2 YSYEKL come from the germline V gene. The CDR3 region is CASSPGRQSNSPLHF. The CDR3 bases are TGCGCCAGCAGCCCGGGACGCCAAAGTAATTCACCCCTCCACTTT.

This clonotype was observed many times. The chain carries TRBV24-1 and TRBJ2-1; 10 nucleotides align to TRBD2. The CDR3 length is 17 residues. From germline, CDR1 is KGHDR and CDR2 SFDVKD. Trimming cost V 3 bases and J 6 bases; bases outside gene matches: 10. As DNA, the CDR3 is TGTGCCACCAGTGATCCTCCGAGCGGGGGGGCCGGCAATGAGCAGTTCTTC. It is translated as CATSDPPSGGAGNEQFF.

This chain links TRBV6-1 with TRBJ2-7; D is unresolved. The CDR3 spans 15 residues. Germline lookup yields CDR1 MNHNS and CDR2 SASEGT. The ends were cut back, 3 bases at V and 0 bases at J, with 12 bases in the middle. The DNA for the CDR3 is TGTGCCAGCAGTGACGGGCGTAGGCGCTCCTACGAGCAGTACTTC. Protein sequence: CASSDGRRRSYEQYF.

This clonotype was found many times. The chain links TRBV5-6 to TRBJ2-3; D may be TRBD1 (5 bases). Trimming pared 3 bases from V and 4 bases from J, leaving 9 bases between. The V gene's germline CDR1 is SGHDT and CDR2 YYEEEE. The CDR3 has 13 residues. CDR3 nucleotide sequence: TGTGCCAGCAGCTCCAGGGTTCCAGATACGCAGTATTTT. This encodes CASSSRVPDTQYF.

In its sample, this clonotype was seen many times. This sequence joins TRBV5-1 and TRBJ2-3, with D unclear. Between the trimmed V and J ends, which lost 4 bases and 0 bases, there was a span of 15 bases. Looked up from germline, CDR1 is SGHRS and CDR2 is YFSETQ. The CDR3 spans 16 residues. CDR3 in DNA: TGCGCCAGCAGCAGAGGTGAGGTGACTAGCACAGATACGCAGTATTTT. Protein product: CASSRGEVTSTDTQYF.

This clonotype was counted ten times or more. The chain is built from TRBV2 and TRBJ2-5, with TRBD2 identical over 7 bases. CDR1 SNHLY and CDR2 FYNNEI come from the germline V gene. Trimming took 5 bases from V and 5 from J; bases not matched to a gene: 11. CDR3 length: 15 amino acids. CDR3 protein: CASSQERGQWETQYF. CDR3 nucleotide sequence: TGTGCCAGCAGTCAAGAGCGGGGCCAGTGGGAGACCCAGTACTTC.

The V and J genes are TRBV19 and TRBJ1-2; 8 nucleotides line up with TRBD1. The CDR3 spans 16 residues. The germline CDR1 and CDR2 sequences are LNHDA and SQIVND (reference sequence). The junction had 10 bases not matched to a gene; V was cut back by 5 bases and J by 2 bases. The CDR3 is CASSVLPGQENYGYTF. CDR3 coding DNA: TGTGCCAGTAGTGTTTTACCGGGACAGGAAAACTATGGCTACACCTTC.

This clonotype was counted only a few times. The chain recombines TRBV18 with TRBJ2-3; D tentatively reads TRBD1 or TRBD2 (5 bases each). Trimming pared 2 bases from V and 6 bases from J, leaving 21 bases between. Germline CDR1 and CDR2: KGHSH and LQKENI. The CDR3 extends over 17 amino acids. The CDR3 DNA sequence: TGTGCCAGCTCACCATTGGGGACCACTCCCCGAGGGGATACGCAGTATTTT. Translated, it gives CASSPLGTTPRGDTQYF.

This clonotype was observed a handful of times. The chain employs TRBV19 and TRBJ1-5; D possibly corresponds to TRBD1 (6 bases). Trimming left V 5 bases short and J 4 bases short, with 12 bases between. The CDR3 covers 14 residues. CDR1 is LNHDA, CDR2 SQIVND, per germline (reference sequence). The CDR3 DNA reads TGTGCCAGTAGTGACCGGGACAAAAATCAGCCCCAGCATTTT. Its translation is CASSDRDKNQPQHF.

This clonotype was found a few times. V gene TRBV3-1 combines with J gene TRBJ2-1; 9 bases are a match to TRBD1. Germline CDR1 and CDR2: LGHDT and YNNKEL (reference sequence). The ends lost 0 bases at V and 3 bases at J; junction bases unmatched: 6. The CDR3 runs 17 residues. The DNA for the CDR3 is TGTGCCAGCAGCCAAGAAGGCCGGGACAGGGACTACAATGAGCAGTTCTTC. Its protein is CASSQEGRDRDYNEQFF.

This clonotype showed up many times. DNA of the CDR3: TGCGCCAGCAGCTTGGGCCAAATACAGGGGTACCCCACAGATACGCAGTATTTT. Encoded protein: CASSLGQIQGYPTDTQYF. The chain recombines TRBV5-1 with TRBJ2-3, with 7 bases fitting TRBD1. In germline, CDR1 is SGHRS, CDR2 YFSETQ. Losses at the gene ends were 0 bases for V and 2 bases for J; bases not matched to a gene: 12. This CDR3 spans 18 amino acids. Based on the CDR3 plus reference TRBV5-1 and TRBJ2-3, the full variable domain is KAGVTQTPRYLIKTRGQQVTLSCSPISGHRSVSWYQQTPGQGLQFLFEYFSETQRNKGNFPGRFSGRQFSNSRSEMNVSTLELGDSALYLCASSLGQIQGYPTDTQYFGPGTRLTVL.

This clonotype was counted ten times or more. This chain uses TRBV6-1 with TRBJ2-3; D is perhaps TRBD1 (6 bases). Between the trimmed V and J ends, which lost 3 bases and 0 bases, there was a span of 10 bases. The CDR3 loop spans 15 amino acids. CDR1 and CDR2 from the germline V gene are MNHNS and SASEGT. DNA of the CDR3: TGTGCCAGCAGTGAGGGGCAGGGGAGCACAGATACGCAGTATTTT. This encodes CASSEGQGSTDTQYF.

This CDR3 reads CASSTSLGGGATGELFF. The DNA of the CDR3 is TGTGCCAGCAGCACTTCCTTAGGAGGGGGCGCAACCGGGGAGCTGTTTTTT. The chain is built from TRBV7-9 and TRBJ2-2; possibly TRBD1 for D (7 bases). Germline V gene sequence: CDR1 SEHNR, CDR2 FQNEAQ (reference sequence). CDR3 size: 17 residues. Trimming shortened V by 5 bases and J by 5 bases, and 21 bases separated the two germline ends.

This clonotype was counted only a few times. The gene calls are TRBV20-1 and TRBJ2-7, with TRBD2 matching 8 bases. CDR1 and CDR2 (germline): DFQATT, SNEGSKA (reference sequence). Germline trimming cut 3 bases from V and 4 bases from J; bases unmatched to any gene: 11. The CDR3 consists of 15 residues. The CDR3, as DNA: TGCAGTGCTAGTATGAGCGGGAGATTCCCATACGAGCAGTACTTC. Protein: CSASMSGRFPYEQYF.

The chain combines TRBV9 with TRBJ1-5, with D perhaps TRBD1 (5 bases). There are 15 residues in the CDR3. Per the germline V gene, CDR1 is SGDLS and CDR2 is YYNGEE. The V and J ends lost 0 bases and 4 bases respectively, with 11 bases between them. CDR3 sequence: CASSVDIGANQPQHF. The CDR3 nucleotides read TGTGCCAGCAGCGTAGATATAGGGGCGAATCAGCCCCAGCATTTT.

The table lists this clonotype with many counts. The chain recombines TRBV7-8 with TRBJ2-3; 9 bases line up with TRBD2. V was pared by 3 bases and J by 4 bases, with 5 bases of the junction left unmatched. The length of the CDR3 is 15 residues. CDR1 SGHVS and CDR2 FQNEAQ come from the germline V gene. The CDR3 region is CASSLAGGLADTQYF. CDR3 in DNA: TGTGCCAGCAGCTTGGCGGGGGGGCTGGCAGATACGCAGTATTTT. Together with reference TRBV7-8 and TRBJ2-3, the CDR3 gives the full variable domain: GAGVSQSPRYKVAKRGQDVALRCDPISGHVSLFWYQQALGQGPEFLTYFQNEAQLDKSGLPSDRFFAERPEGSVSTLKIQRTQQEDSAVYLCASSLAGGLADTQYFGPGTRLTVL.

In this sample, this clonotype turned up many times. This chain connects TRBV2 to TRBJ2-5; D possibly corresponds to TRBD2 (5 bases). The ends were cut back, 8 bases at V and 2 bases at J, with 9 bases in the middle. The germline V gene encodes CDR1 SNHLY and CDR2 FYNNEI. CDR3 length equals 12 residues. The CDR3 coding sequence is TGTGCCAGCGTCGGGATTCAAGAGACCCAGTACTTC. The encoded protein is CASVGIQETQYF.

The chain employs TRBV7-9 and TRBJ1-1; D is perhaps TRBD1 (5 bases). The CDR3 runs 14 residues. Trimming cost V 3 bases and J 11 bases, with 19 bases left between them. The germline V gene encodes CDR1 SEHNR and CDR2 FQNEAQ (reference sequence). CDR3 DNA: TGTGCCAGCAGCTTTGAGGGACGGGCAAGGAGGGCTTTCTTT. It yields the protein CASSFEGRARRAFF.

This clonotype has a handful of counts. The gene calls are TRBV20-1 and TRBJ2-1; 9 nucleotides agree with TRBD2. V dropped 0 bases and J dropped 8; count of bases not matched to a gene: 5. The CDR3 runs 14 residues. Germline CDR1 is DFQATT and CDR2 is SNEGSKA (reference sequence). CDR3 amino acids: CSARDRGTSYEQFF. In DNA form, the CDR3 reads TGCAGTGCTAGAGATCGGGGGACTAGCTATGAGCAGTTCTTC.

Comments on this clonotype: A much larger clone sits a single nucleotide away, making a read error possible. The chain joins TRBV30 to TRBJ2-7, with 10 bases identical to TRBD1. Germline CDR1 reads GTSNPN; CDR2 reads SVGIG (reference sequence). CDR3 length equals 13 residues. This CDR3 reads CASSGQGGNEQYF. The CDR3 DNA sequence: TGTGCCTCGAGTGGACAGGGGGGCAACGAGCAGTACTTC.